Each of the 24 T cell receptor beta chains below was sequenced from the same sample in a study of T-cell memory formation after mild COVID-19. Each CDR3 protein is one row after TCRdb ran MiXCR on the 5' RACE reads. The data show around 200,000 distinct CDR3 sequences, about 11% seen once. Sequencing was performed on PBMCs or a T cell subset sorted from them (not recorded which). The receptors shown here come from a man younger than 35 who had mild COVID-19 (a few samples of this study predate the infection). Cell type and time point are not known.

This clonotype was seen a few times. The rearrangement joins TRBV24-1 to TRBJ2-1; 8 bases align to TRBD2. Germline CDR1 and CDR2: KGHDR and SFDVKD. V lost 9 bases, J lost 7 bases, and 10 bases stayed unmatched. This CDR3 is 14 amino acids long. The CDR3 DNA is TGTGCCACCCAGGACGGGGGGGGCTTGAATGAGCAGTTCTTC. The encoded protein is CATQDGGGLNEQFF.

This chain joins TRBV6-5 and TRBJ2-1; D is ambiguous. Per the germline V gene, CDR1 is MNHEY and CDR2 is SVGAGI. The CDR3 sequence is 15 residues long. The V and J ends lost 2 bases and 2 bases respectively, with 10 bases between them. The CDR3 spells CASSYAVPTYNEQFF. The CDR3, as DNA: TGTGCCAGCAGTTACGCGGTGCCAACCTACAATGAGCAGTTCTTC.

This clonotype occurred a few times. The chain uses TRBV5-1 and TRBJ2-1, with 15 bases aligning to TRBD2. This CDR3 comprises 20 residues. Per germline, CDR1 SGHRS and CDR2 YFSETQ. J was trimmed by 0 bases and V by 1 base; bases with no gene match: 8. CDR3 loop: CASSLPGTSGGSSSYNEQFF. DNA of the CDR3: TGCGCCAGCAGCTTGCCGGGGACTAGCGGGGGGAGCAGCTCCTACAATGAGCAGTTCTTC. Drawing the rest from reference TRBV5-1 and TRBJ2-1, the complete variable domain is KAGVTQTPRYLIKTRGQQVTLSCSPISGHRSVSWYQQTPGQGLQFLFEYFSETQRNKGNFPGRFSGRQFSNSRSEMNVSTLELGDSALYLCASSLPGTSGGSSSYNEQFFGPGTRLTVL.

The rearrangement links TRBV6-2 or TRBV6-3 to TRBJ2-1; 8 bases fit TRBD2. The CDR3 has 14 amino acids. Germline lookup yields CDR1 MNHEY and CDR2 SVGEGT. The V gene end was trimmed by 4 bases and the J gene end by 8 bases; junction bases not matched to a gene: 7. CDR3 sequence reads: CASSLLRGVDEQFF. The CDR3 nucleotides read TGTGCCAGCAGTTTGTTGCGGGGGGTCGATGAGCAGTTCTTC.

The rearrangement links TRBV24-1 to TRBJ1-3; no definite D call. Germline loops: CDR1 KGHDR, CDR2 SFDVKD. The CDR3 contains 10 residues. The V end lost 8 bases, the J end lost 5 bases, and 3 bases lay between the germline ends. The CDR3 reads CATTRNTIYF. As DNA, the CDR3 is TGTGCCACCACTCGAAACACCATATATTTT.

In this sample, this clonotype turned up many times. The chain combines TRBV5-1 with TRBJ2-5; D ambiguous. The germline V gene encodes CDR1 SGHRS and CDR2 YFSETQ. CDR3 length: 14 amino acids. Trimming cost V 3 bases and J 2 bases, with 11 bases left between them. CDR3 region: CASSYNHLQETQYF. DNA of the CDR3: TGCGCCAGCAGCTATAACCATCTTCAAGAGACCCAGTACTTC.

This clonotype has only a few counts. The chain employs TRBV25-1 and TRBJ1-5, with D uncertain. The CDR3 sequence is 14 residues long. Looked up from germline, CDR1 is MGHDK and CDR2 is SYGVNS. V was clipped by 1 base and J by 2 bases, with 6 bases between them. The CDR3 sequence is CASSEWGGNQPQHF. CDR3 bases: TGTGCCAGCAGTGAATGGGGAGGCAATCAGCCCCAGCATTTT.

The V gene is TRBV24-1, the J gene TRBJ1-4; D remains ambiguous. V lost 4 bases and J 4 bases, leaving 6 bases between the germline ends. The CDR3 runs 13 residues. Germline assignment: CDR1 KGHDR and CDR2 SFDVKD. CDR3: CATSEGFNEKLFF. The CDR3 DNA is TGTGCCACCAGTGAAGGGTTTAATGAAAAACTGTTTTTT.

This clonotype has just a few counts. This chain links TRBV18 with TRBJ2-7; D perhaps matches TRBD2 (5 bases). This CDR3 has 14 residues. The germline V gene encodes CDR1 KGHSH and CDR2 LQKENI. The germline V and J ends were trimmed by 2 bases and 2 bases, with 10 bases remaining between them. The DNA for the CDR3 is TGTGCCAGCTCACCAGGTGGAGCGGCCTACGAGCAGTACGTC. As protein: CASSPGGAAYEQYV.

V gene TRBV20-1 combines with J gene TRBJ2-7; D is perhaps TRBD1 or TRBD2 (6 bases each). The CDR3 has 12 amino acids. CDR1 is DFQATT, CDR2 SNEGSKA, per germline (reference sequence). CDR3 protein: CAPVRGGDEQYV. The CDR3 nucleotides read TGCGCCCCGGTCAGGGGAGGCGACGAGCAGTACGTC.

This clonotype showed up many times. One junction end disagrees with the germline gene, perhaps due to a read error. The genes are TRBV5-1 and TRBJ1-5; D call uncertain. Germline CDR1 is SGHRS and CDR2 is YFSETQ. The CDR3 length is 13 residues. CDR3 in DNA: TGTGCCAGCAGTTCGGACGGGAATCAGCCCCAGCATTTT. Encoded protein: CASSSDGNQPQHF.

The CDR3 bases are TGTGCCAGCAGTGAAGCGGGGACAGGGGCCCCCTACGAGCAGTACTTC. Protein: CASSEAGTGAPYEQYF. The chain combines TRBV6-1 with TRBJ2-7; 10 positions match TRBD1. Trimming took 0 bases from V and 2 from J; bases not matched to a gene: 4. The CDR3 has 16 residues. Germline V lookup: CDR1 MNHNS, CDR2 SASEGT.

The chain links TRBV7-3 to TRBJ2-3, with D hard to call. CDR3 size: 13 residues. Germline assignment: CDR1 SGHTA and CDR2 FQGTGA. V gave up 2 bases and J gave up 6 bases, with 9 bases separating them. This CDR3 is CASSLYGIDTQYF. The CDR3 region has the DNA TGTGCCAGCAGCTTATATGGGATCGATACGCAGTATTTT.

This clonotype was found a few times. V and J are TRBV6-2 or TRBV6-3 and TRBJ2-7, with 10 positions matching TRBD1. CDR1 and CDR2 from the germline V gene are MNHEY and SVGEGT. The CDR3 contains 13 residues. With V trimmed by 6 bases and J by 7 bases, 6 bases remained unmatched. CDR3 amino acids: CASSRDRGREQYV. The CDR3 nucleotides are TGTGCCAGCAGCCGGGACAGGGGCCGAGAGCAGTACGTC.

The table lists this clonotype with a few counts. V gene TRBV5-1 combines with J gene TRBJ2-2, with unresolved D. CDR3 size: 15 residues. V gave up 2 bases and J gave up 2 bases, with 10 bases separating them. CDR1 and CDR2 from the germline V gene are SGHRS and YFSETQ. This CDR3 reads CASSFSTSNTGELFF. The CDR3 bases are TGCGCCAGCAGCTTTAGTACATCTAACACCGGGGAGCTGTTTTTT. The complete variable domain, with remaining parts taken from reference TRBV5-1 and TRBJ2-2, reads KAGVTQTPRYLIKTRGQQVTLSCSPISGHRSVSWYQQTPGQGLQFLFEYFSETQRNKGNFPGRFSGRQFSNSRSEMNVSTLELGDSALYLCASSFSTSNTGELFFGEGSRLTVL.

A single count supports this clonotype. The chain joins TRBV2 to TRBJ1-4, with D maybe TRBD1 (6 bases). The V and J ends lost 6 bases and 6 bases respectively, with 8 bases between them. The CDR3 consists of 12 residues. The germline V gene encodes CDR1 SNHLY and CDR2 FYNNEI. The CDR3 protein is CASRYRDEKLFF. CDR3 bases: TGTGCCAGCAGGTACAGGGATGAAAAACTGTTTTTT.

The J gene is TRBJ2-7, the V gene TRBV28; D remains ambiguous. The CDR3 has 12 amino acids. Looked up from germline, CDR1 is MDHEN and CDR2 is SYDVKM. The V end was cut by 6 bases, the J end by 4 bases, with 10 bases between. CDR3 DNA: TGTGCCAGCAGCCAACCGCCTTACGAGCAGTACGTC. Protein product: CASSQPPYEQYV.

The rearrangement uses TRBV4-1 and TRBJ2-7; D possibly corresponds to TRBD1 (6 bases). V lost 3 bases and J 4 bases, leaving 16 bases between the germline ends. Germline V CDR1 and CDR2: MGHRA, YSYEKL. The CDR3 totals 15 residues. The CDR3 region is CASSHRQGLDYEQYV. The CDR3 nucleotides are TGCGCCAGCAGCCATCGTCAGGGGCTTGATTACGAGCAGTACGTC.

This clonotype was detected many times. The chain carries TRBV5-1 and TRBJ2-3, with D hard to call. Germline V gives CDR1 SGHRS, CDR2 YFSETQ. Trimming took 4 bases from V and 2 from J, leaving 11 bases between them. The CDR3 has 14 residues. For the CDR3, the DNA is TGCGCCAGCAGCAAGGACGGATACACAGATACGCAGTATTTT. Translation gives CASSKDGYTDTQYF.

This clonotype occurred a few times. The chain is built from TRBV5-4 and TRBJ1-2, with a weak D call TRBD1 (5 bases). The CDR3 totals 15 residues. The germline CDR1 and CDR2 sequences are SGHNT and YYREEE (reference sequence). Trimming stripped 4 bases from V and 3 bases from J, with 16 bases between. The DNA for the CDR3 is TGTGCCAGCAGCCCAGACCCGGGGGGTCACTATGGCTACACCTTC. It yields the protein CASSPDPGGHYGYTF.

There are many counts of this clonotype. The chain employs TRBV7-2 and TRBJ1-1; TRBD1 matches 7 bases. The CDR3 sequence is 13 residues long. Looked up from germline, CDR1 is SGHTA and CDR2 is FQGNSA. Trimming at V came to 5 bases and at J to 1 base, leaving 1 base not matched to a gene. CDR3 sequence reads: CASSRDRNTEAFF. The CDR3 DNA reads TGTGCCAGCAGCCGGGACAGGAACACTGAAGCTTTCTTT.

V is TRBV29-1 and J is TRBJ2-3, with D tentatively TRBD1 (5 bases). V gave up 4 bases and J gave up 7 bases, with 12 bases separating them. The CDR3 consists of 12 residues. CDR1 and CDR2 from the germline V gene are SQVTM and ANQGSEA. Here the CDR3 reads CSVGQGWNTQYF. The CDR3 region has the DNA TGCAGCGTTGGGCAGGGATGGAATACGCAGTATTTT.

The chain couples TRBV28 to TRBJ1-1; 8 positions agree with TRBD1. The CDR3 contains 14 residues. V shed 6 bases, J shed 1 base, and the junction held 4 bases outside the gene matches. From germline, CDR1 is MDHEN and CDR2 SYDVKM. The CDR3 region has the DNA TGTGCCAGCAGACCAGGGGGCCCGAACACTGAAGCTTTCTTT. This encodes CASRPGGPNTEAFF.

This clonotype was recorded once. This rearrangement joins TRBV12-3 or TRBV12-4 to TRBJ1-5; D gene ambiguous. Trimming left V 5 bases short and J 5 bases short, with 10 bases between. The CDR3 contains 13 residues. This chain's CDR3 is CASSLREYQPQHF. The CDR3 DNA is TGTGCCAGCAGTCTCCGGGAGTATCAGCCCCAGCATTTT.